The T cell receptor beta chain under discussion was sequenced for a study of T cell repertoires in cytomegalovirus infection. This clonotype was picked up many times. Looked up from germline, CDR1 is SGHTA and CDR2 is FQGNSA. CDR3 length: 14 residues. The ends were cut back, 7 bases at V and 0 bases at J, with 10 bases in the middle. TCRdb re-derived calls from the reads in MiXCR, one entry per CDR3 protein. The sample comprises just over 300,000 distinct CDR3 sequences, under 20% of which are singletons, and around 12% rests with the top ten. This TCR came from a human donor in good health (CMV status not recorded). Some clones in this sample may be carry-over from other donors' samples. The sequencing input was PBMCs. The chain combines TRBV7-2 with TRBJ2-1; D is unresolved. In DNA, the CDR3 is TGTGCCAGCACCAAAGCCAGCTCCTACAATGAGCAGTTCTTC. Amino acids: CASTKASSYNEQFF.